What follows are 12 T cell receptor beta chains derived from one specimen sequenced in a study of OX40 agonist ivuxolimab in advanced cancers. Some clones are missing from TCRdb's copy, which holds only in-frame ones; the method was immunoSEQ multiplex PCR. This sample has about 82,000 clones, with just over 85% found just once. Here the sequenced sample was CD4+ or CD8+ T cells sorted from blood, taken in a trial of the OX40 agonist ivuxolimab. The receptors here all came from an adult with an advanced solid tumor such as melanoma, head and neck, liver or kidney cancer.

The V and J genes are TRBV6-1 and TRBJ1-2; no clear D gene. V was trimmed by 7 bases and J by 2 bases, leaving 8 bases between them. CDR3 length: 12 residues. Germline CDR1 and CDR2: MNHNS and SASEGT. The CDR3 here is CASKYRNYGYTF. The CDR3 nucleotides are TGTGCCAGCAAGTACCGAAACTATGGCTACACCTTC.

V gene TRBV14 combines with J gene TRBJ2-7; 11 nucleotides match TRBD2. The CDR3 length is 15 residues. Trimming cost V 6 bases and J 7 bases; bases outside gene matches: 11. Germline CDR1 SGHDN, CDR2 FVKESK. The CDR3 spells CASSRLAGLHWEQYF. CDR3 DNA sequence: TGTGCCAGCAGTCGACTAGCGGGACTACATTGGGAGCAGTACTTC.

V usage is TRBV6-5 and J usage is TRBJ2-3; no firm D call. V lost 0 bases and J 5 bases, leaving 0 bases between the germline ends. This CDR3 is 11 amino acids long. Germline CDR1 is MNHEY and CDR2 is SVGAGI. Written as DNA, the CDR3 is TGTGCCAGCAGTTACTCAGATACGCAGTATTTT. Translation: CASSYSDTQYF.

This clone occurred once. Other nucleotide sequences in the sample specify the same CDR3. The V and J genes are TRBV5-1 and TRBJ2-7, with D possibly matching TRBD2 (5 bases). V was pared by 0 bases and J by 3 bases, with 7 bases between. CDR3 size: 13 residues. Germline loops: CDR1 SGHRS, CDR2 YFSETQ. CDR3 amino acids: CASSLGRDYEQYF. The CDR3 bases are TGCGCCAGCAGCTTGGGACGGGACTACGAGCAGTACTTC. Full variable domain (missing parts from reference TRBV5-1 and TRBJ2-7): KAGVTQTPRYLIKTRGQQVTLSCSPISGHRSVSWYQQTPGQGLQFLFEYFSETQRNKGNFPGRFSGRQFSNSRSEMNVSTLELGDSALYLCASSLGRDYEQYFGPGTRLTVT.

The V call is TRBV5-4, the J call TRBJ1-5; TRBD1 agrees at 8 bases. CDR3 length: 13 residues. V lost 5 bases and J lost 7; bases outside the gene matches: 5. The germline CDR1 and CDR2 sequences are SGHNT and YYREEE (reference sequence). CDR3 region: CASSLGQGQPQHF. The CDR3 region has the DNA TGTGCCAGCAGTTTAGGACAGGGACAGCCCCAGCATTTT.

In its sample, this clone was seen once. This chain links TRBV30 with TRBJ1-5; D gene unclear. V lost 1 base and J lost 7, with 11 bases in between. Germline CDR1 reads GTSNPN; CDR2 reads SVGIG (reference sequence). The CDR3 length is 13 residues. The CDR3 reads CAWSAVGGQPQHF. DNA for the CDR3: TGTGCCTGGAGTGCGGTCGGTGGGCAGCCCCAGCATTTT.

The V and J genes are TRBV5-1 and TRBJ2-6; D perhaps matches TRBD1 (6 bases). CDR1 SGHRS and CDR2 YFSETQ come from the germline V gene. With 4 bases removed from V and 1 base from J, the gap between germline ends came to 18 bases. The CDR3 has 18 amino acids. CDR3 protein: CASSQPQGTISGANVLTF. As DNA, the CDR3 is TGCGCCAGCAGCCAGCCACAGGGAACCATTTCTGGGGCCAACGTCCTGACTTTC.

V is TRBV6-6 and J is TRBJ1-1, with D unresolved. CDR1 MNHNY and CDR2 SVGAGI come from the germline V gene (reference sequence). Trimming cost V 6 bases and J 0 bases, with 11 bases left between them. The CDR3 is made up of 14 amino acids. CDR3 region: CASSGQVMNTEAFF. CDR3 nucleotide sequence: TGTGCCAGCAGCGGCCAGGTTATGAACACTGAAGCTTTCTTT.

The rearrangement uses TRBV4-2 and TRBJ1-1; TRBD1 matches 7 bases. The germline CDR1 and CDR2 sequences are LGHNA and YNFKEQ. The CDR3 contains 17 residues. J lost 0 bases, V lost 5 bases, and 12 bases had no gene match. CDR3 region: CASSDTPGQDMNTEAFF. CDR3 nucleotides: TGTGCCAGCAGCGATACCCCTGGACAGGATATGAACACTGAAGCTTTCTTT.

Comment on this clone: Other DNA sequences from this sample encode an identical CDR3 as well. The CDR3 spells CASSLGRLNTEAFF. CDR3 nucleotides: TGTGCCAGCAGCTTGGGCAGGTTGAACACTGAAGCTTTCTTT. This chain joins TRBV5-6 and TRBJ1-1; D not resolved. From germline, CDR1 is SGHDT and CDR2 YYEEEE. V lost 0 bases to trimming and J lost 0 bases, with 6 bases between them. This CDR3 is built from 14 residues.

The V and J genes are TRBV28 and TRBJ1-2, with 9 bases fitting TRBD1. Trimming cost V 6 bases and J 4 bases; bases outside gene matches: 3. This CDR3 has 13 amino acids. Germline CDR1 MDHEN, CDR2 SYDVKM. The CDR3 loop is CASRATGGYGYTF. The DNA for the CDR3 is TGTGCCAGCAGGGCGACAGGGGGCTATGGCTACACCTTC.

V is TRBV11-1 and J is TRBJ2-3, with 13 bases lining up with TRBD2. Germline assignment: CDR1 SGHAT and CDR2 FQDESV (reference sequence). J was trimmed by 1 base and V by 5 bases; bases with no gene match: 3. This CDR3 has 16 residues. This chain's CDR3 is CASSQGTSGGTDTQYF. The CDR3 bases are TGTGCCAGCAGCCAGGGGACTAGCGGGGGCACAGATACGCAGTATTTT.